This record looks at one T cell receptor beta chain sequence and its context. Its antigen is unknown. This CDR3 is 18 amino acids long. Trimming removed 0 bases from V and 3 bases from J; junction bases left unmatched: 13. Germline CDR1 and CDR2: SGHVS and FQNEAQ. Amplification of TCR alpha and beta CDR3 regions from RNA used iRepertoire nested multiplex PCR. For one-step reverse transcription and amplification, 100-400 ng of tissue mRNA or PBMC total RNA was used. TCRdb reanalysed the multiplex PCR reads using MiXCR and keeps one entry per CDR3 protein. This sample has some 100,000 distinct CDR3 sequences; less than 30% occur once, and the top ten carry about a third. This sample stems from a study of glioma-infiltrating T cells. Study-wide findings and caveats: Very few CDR3 sequences were shared between tissue and blood. Non-neoplastic patients had below-expected tissue-blood divergence, while all gliomas exceeded expectation.

The chain joins TRBV7-8 to TRBJ2-7; the match to TRBD1 covers 8 bases. This receptor was obtained from a human donor with low-grade glioma or glioblastoma, undergoing nonglioma brain surgery, or in good health (not recorded which). The sequenced sample consisted of glioma tissue, nonneoplastic brain tissue, or PBMCs (not recorded which). CDR3 sequence (DNA): TGTGCCAGCAGCTTAGCGGGTGCAGGGGGCTTTAACGTCTACGAGCAGTACTTC. Translation: CASSLAGAGGFNVYEQYF.